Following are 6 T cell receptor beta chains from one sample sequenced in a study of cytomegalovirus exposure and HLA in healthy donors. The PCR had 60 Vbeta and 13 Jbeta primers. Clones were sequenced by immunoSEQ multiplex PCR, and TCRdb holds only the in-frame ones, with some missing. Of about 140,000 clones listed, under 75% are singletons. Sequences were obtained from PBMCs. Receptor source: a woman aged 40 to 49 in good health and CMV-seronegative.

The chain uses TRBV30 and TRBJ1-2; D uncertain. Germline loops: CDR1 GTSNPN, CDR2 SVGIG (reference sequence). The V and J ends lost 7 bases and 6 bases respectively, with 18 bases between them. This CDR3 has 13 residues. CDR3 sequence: CAFSFNYGDGYTF. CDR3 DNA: TGTGCCTTTTCCTTTAACTATGGCGATGGCTACACCTTC.

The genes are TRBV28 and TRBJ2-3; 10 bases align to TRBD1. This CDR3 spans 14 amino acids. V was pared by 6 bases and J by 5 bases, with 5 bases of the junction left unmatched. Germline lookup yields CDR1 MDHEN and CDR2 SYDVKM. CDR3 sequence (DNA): TGTGCCAGCAGGACAGGGGGCGCGAAAGATACGCAGTATTTT. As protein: CASRTGGAKDTQYF.

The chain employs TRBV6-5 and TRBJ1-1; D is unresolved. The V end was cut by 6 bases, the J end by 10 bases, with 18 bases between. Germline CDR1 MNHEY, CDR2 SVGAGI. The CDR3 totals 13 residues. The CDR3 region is CASSLAGGEGAFF. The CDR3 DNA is TGTGCCAGCAGCCTCGCAGGCGGGGAGGGAGCTTTCTTT.

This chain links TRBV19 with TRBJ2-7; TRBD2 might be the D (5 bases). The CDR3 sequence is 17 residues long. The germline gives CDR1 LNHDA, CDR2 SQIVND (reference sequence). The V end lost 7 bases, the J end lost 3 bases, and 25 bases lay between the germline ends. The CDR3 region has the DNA TGTGCCAGTAAAACCGGGCCCGGAGGCCCTCGCCACTACGAGCAGTACTTC. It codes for CASKTGPGGPRHYEQYF.

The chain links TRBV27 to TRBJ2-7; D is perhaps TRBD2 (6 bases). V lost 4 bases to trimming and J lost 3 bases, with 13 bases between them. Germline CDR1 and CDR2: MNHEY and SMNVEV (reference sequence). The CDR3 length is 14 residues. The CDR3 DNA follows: TGTGCCAGCAGTTCAGACGGGCGGGACTACGAGCAGTACTTC. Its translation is CASSSDGRDYEQYF.

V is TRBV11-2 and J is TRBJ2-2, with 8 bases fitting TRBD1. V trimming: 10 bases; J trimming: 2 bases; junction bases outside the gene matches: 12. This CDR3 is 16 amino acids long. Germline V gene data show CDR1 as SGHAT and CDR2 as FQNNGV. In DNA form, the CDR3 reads TGTGCCACCCCTATATGGACAGGGCGTAACACCGGGGAGCTGTTTTTT. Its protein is CATPIWTGRNTGELFF. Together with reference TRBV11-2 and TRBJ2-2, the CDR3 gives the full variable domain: EAGVAQSPRYKIIEKRQSVAFWCNPISGHATLYWYQQILGQGPKLLIQFQNNGVVDDSQLPKDRFSAERLKGVDSTLKIQPAKLEDSAVYLCATPIWTGRNTGELFFGEGSRLTVL.